The 2 T cell receptor beta chains given below trace back to one sample, sequenced in a study of response to subunit inactivated influenza vaccine. TCRdb re-derived calls from the RT-PCR reads in MiXCR, one entry per CDR3 protein. The sample holds about 240,000 distinct CDR3 sequences, more than 10% seen once. Source: non-naive T cells sorted from PBMCs, taken less than 15 days before vaccination. Source of these receptors: a man between 45 and 60 years old who received an inactivated influenza vaccine.

This chain joins TRBV11-2 and TRBJ2-3; TRBD1 might be the D (7 bases). The CDR3 is 15 amino acids. V was pared by 5 bases and J by 6 bases, with 18 bases between. Germline loops: CDR1 SGHAT, CDR2 FQNNGV. CDR3 region: CASSRDRVGGDTQYF. The CDR3, as DNA: TGTGCCAGCAGCCGAGACAGGGTAGGAGGGGATACGCAGTATTTT.

The chain links TRBV5-8 to TRBJ2-5; 7 bases align to TRBD2. This CDR3 spans 13 amino acids. Germline assignment: CDR1 SGHTS and CDR2 YDEGEE. V lost 0 bases, J lost 7 bases, and 3 bases stayed unmatched. The CDR3 here is CASSLAGGGTQYF. The CDR3 coding sequence is TGTGCCAGCAGCTTGGCGGGAGGAGGGACCCAGTACTTC.